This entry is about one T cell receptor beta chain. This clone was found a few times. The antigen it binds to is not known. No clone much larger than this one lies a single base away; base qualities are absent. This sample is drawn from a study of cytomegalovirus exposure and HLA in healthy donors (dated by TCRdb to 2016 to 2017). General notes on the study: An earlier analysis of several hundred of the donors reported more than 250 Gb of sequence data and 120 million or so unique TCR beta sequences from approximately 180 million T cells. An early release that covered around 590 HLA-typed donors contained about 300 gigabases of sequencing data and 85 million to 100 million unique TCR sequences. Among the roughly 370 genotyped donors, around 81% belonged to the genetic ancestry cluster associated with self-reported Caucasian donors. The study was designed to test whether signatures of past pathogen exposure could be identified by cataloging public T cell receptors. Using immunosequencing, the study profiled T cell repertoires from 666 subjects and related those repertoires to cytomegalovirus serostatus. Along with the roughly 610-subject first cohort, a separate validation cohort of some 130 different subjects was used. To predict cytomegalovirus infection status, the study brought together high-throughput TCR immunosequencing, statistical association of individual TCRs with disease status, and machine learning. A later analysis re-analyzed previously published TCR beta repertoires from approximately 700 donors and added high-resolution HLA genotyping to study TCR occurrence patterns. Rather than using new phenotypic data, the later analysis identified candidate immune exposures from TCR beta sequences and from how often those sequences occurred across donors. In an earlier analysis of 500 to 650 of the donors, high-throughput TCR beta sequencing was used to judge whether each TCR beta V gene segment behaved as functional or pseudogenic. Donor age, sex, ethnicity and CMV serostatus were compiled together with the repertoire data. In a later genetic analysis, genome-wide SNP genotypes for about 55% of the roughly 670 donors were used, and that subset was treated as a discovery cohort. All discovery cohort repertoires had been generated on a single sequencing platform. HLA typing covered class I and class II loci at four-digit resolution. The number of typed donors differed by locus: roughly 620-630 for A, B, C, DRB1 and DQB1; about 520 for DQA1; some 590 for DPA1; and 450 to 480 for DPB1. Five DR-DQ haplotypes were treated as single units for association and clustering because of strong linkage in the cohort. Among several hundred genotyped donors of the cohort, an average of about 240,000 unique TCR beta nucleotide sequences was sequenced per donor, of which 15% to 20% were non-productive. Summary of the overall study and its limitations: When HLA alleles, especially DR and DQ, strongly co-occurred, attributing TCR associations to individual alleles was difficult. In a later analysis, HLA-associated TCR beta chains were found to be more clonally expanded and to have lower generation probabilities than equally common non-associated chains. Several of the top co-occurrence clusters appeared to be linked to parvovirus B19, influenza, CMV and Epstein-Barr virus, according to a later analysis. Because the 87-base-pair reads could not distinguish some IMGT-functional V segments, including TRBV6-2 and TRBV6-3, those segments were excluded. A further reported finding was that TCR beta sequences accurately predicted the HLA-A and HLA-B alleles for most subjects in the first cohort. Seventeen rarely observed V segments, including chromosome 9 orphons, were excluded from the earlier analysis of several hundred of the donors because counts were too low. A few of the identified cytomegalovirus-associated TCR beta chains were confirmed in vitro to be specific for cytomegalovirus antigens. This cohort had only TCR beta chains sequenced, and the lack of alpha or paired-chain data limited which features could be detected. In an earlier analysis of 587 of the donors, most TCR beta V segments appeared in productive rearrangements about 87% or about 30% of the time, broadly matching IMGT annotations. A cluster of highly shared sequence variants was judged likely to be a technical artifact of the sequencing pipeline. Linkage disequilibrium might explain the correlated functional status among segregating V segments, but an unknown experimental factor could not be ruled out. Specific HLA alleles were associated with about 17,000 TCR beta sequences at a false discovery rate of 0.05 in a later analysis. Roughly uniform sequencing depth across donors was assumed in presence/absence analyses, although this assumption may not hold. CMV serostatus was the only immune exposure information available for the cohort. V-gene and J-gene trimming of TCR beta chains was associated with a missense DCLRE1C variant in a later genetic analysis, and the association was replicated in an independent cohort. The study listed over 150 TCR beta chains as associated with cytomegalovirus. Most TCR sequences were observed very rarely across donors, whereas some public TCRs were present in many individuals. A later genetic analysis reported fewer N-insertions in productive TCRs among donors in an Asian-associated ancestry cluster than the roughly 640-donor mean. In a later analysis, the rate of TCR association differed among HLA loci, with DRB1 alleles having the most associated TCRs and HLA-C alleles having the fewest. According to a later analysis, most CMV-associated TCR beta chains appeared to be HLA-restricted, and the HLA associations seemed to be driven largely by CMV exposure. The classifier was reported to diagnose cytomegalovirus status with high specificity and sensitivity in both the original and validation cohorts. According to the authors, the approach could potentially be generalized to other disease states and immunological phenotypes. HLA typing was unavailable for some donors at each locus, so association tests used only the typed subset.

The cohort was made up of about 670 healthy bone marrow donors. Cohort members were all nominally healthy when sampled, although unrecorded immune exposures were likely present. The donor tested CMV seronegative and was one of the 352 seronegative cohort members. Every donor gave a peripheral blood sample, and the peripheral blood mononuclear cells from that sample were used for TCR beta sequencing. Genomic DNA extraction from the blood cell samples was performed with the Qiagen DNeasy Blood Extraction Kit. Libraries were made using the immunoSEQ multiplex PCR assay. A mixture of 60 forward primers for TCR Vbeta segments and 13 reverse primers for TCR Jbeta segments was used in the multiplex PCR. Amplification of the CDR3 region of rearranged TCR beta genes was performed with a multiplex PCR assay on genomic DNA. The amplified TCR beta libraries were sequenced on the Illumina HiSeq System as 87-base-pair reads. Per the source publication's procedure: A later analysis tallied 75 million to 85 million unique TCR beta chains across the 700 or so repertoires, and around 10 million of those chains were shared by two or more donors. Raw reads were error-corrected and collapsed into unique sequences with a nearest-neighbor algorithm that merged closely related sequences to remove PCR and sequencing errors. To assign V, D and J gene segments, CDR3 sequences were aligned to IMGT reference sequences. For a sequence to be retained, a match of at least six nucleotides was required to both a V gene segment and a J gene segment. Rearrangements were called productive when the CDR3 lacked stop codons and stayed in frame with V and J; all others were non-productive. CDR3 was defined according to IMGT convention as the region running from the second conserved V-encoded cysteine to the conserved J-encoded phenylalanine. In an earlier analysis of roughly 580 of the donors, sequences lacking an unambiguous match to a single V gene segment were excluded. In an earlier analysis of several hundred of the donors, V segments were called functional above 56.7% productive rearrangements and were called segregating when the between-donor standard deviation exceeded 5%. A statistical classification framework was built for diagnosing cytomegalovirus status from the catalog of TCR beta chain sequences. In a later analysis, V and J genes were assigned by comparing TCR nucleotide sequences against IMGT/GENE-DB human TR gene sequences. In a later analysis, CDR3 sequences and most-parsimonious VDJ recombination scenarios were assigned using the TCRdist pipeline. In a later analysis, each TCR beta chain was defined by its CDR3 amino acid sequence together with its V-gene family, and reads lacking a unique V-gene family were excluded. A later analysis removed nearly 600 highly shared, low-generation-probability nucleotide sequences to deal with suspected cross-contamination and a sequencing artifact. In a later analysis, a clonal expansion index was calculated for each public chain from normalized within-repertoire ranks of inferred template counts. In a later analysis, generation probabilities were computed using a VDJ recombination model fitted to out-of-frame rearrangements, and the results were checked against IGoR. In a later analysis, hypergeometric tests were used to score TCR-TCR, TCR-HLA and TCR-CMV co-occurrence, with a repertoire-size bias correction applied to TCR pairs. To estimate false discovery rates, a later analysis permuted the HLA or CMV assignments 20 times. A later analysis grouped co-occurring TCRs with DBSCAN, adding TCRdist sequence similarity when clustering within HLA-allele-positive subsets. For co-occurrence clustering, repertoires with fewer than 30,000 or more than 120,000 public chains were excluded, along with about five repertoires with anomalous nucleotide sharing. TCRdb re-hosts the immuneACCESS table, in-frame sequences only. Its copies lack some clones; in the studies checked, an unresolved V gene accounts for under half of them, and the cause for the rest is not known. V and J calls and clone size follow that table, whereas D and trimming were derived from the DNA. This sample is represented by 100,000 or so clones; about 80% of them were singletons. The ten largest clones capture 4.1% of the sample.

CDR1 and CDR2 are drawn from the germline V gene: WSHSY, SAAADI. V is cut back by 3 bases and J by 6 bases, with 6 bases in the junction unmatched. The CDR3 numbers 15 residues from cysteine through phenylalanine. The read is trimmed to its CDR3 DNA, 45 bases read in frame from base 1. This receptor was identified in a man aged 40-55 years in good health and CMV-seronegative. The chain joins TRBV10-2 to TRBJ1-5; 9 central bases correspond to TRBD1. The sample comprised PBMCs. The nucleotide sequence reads TGCGCCAGCAGTGATGGGACAGGGTGGGGTCAGCCCCAGCATTTT. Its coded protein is CASSDGTGWGQPQHF.